This T cell receptor (beta chain) is from a study of T cell responses to AZD1222 COVID-19 vaccine. Study results and limitations: Seropositive at baseline were only a handful of AZD1222 recipients. Variant regions that are unmutated are reportedly the target of nearly half of spike-specific TCRs. The study found Spike-specific TCR breadth and depth rose after two AZD1222 doses.

Details on this clone: No antigen is known for it.

This CDR3 contains 12 residues. Germline values: CDR1 MDHEN, CDR2 SYDVKM. The V end was cut by 5 bases, the J end by 6 bases, with 11 bases between. The data were produced by immunoSEQ multiplex PCR, yet TCRdb's version contains in-frame clones alone and is incomplete. The sample shows tens of thousands of clones, roughly 75% of them seen only once. The sequence came from an adult who received the AZD1222 COVID-19 vaccine. This material consisted of peripheral blood, taken 28 days after the second AZD1222 dose. The chain has TRBV28 and TRBJ2-7; D possibly corresponds to TRBD2 (5 bases). The DNA of the CDR3 is TGTGCCAGCAGTAAAGAGGGTGGCGAGCAGTACTTC. Protein: CASSKEGGEQYF.